The clone carrying this T cell receptor (beta chain) showed up just once. The data are from a study of control samples from healthy donors and cancer patients. The data were produced by immunoSEQ multiplex PCR, yet TCRdb's version contains in-frame clones alone and is incomplete. The sample lists roughly 52,000 clones, around 95% occurring once. In germline, CDR1 is MDHEN, CDR2 SYDVKM. The V gene end was trimmed by 3 bases and the J gene end by 0 bases; junction bases not matched to a gene: 5. This CDR3 region has 16 residues. What was sequenced was blood. The chain recombines TRBV28 with TRBJ2-1, with TRBD2 identical over 7 bases. The clonotype originates from a woman aged 25 to 39 in good health. For the CDR3, the DNA is TGTGCCAGCAGTTTCATTGCGGGAGCCTCCTACAATGAGCAGTTCTTC. Translated: CASSFIAGASYNEQFF.